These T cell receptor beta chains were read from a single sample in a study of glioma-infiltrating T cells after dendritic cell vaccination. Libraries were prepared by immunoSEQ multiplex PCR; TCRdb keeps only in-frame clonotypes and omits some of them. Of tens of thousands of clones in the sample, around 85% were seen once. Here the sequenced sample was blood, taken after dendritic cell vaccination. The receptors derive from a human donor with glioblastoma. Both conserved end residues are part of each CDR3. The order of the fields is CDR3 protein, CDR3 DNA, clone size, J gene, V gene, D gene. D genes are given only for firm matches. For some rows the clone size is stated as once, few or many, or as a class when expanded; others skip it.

CASSLTGGTEAFF,TGTGCCAGCAGCTTAACAGGGGGCACTGAAGCTTTCTTT,.,TRBJ1-1,TRBV7-8,TRBD1
CASSEVMSTGELFF,TGTGCCAGCAGTGAAGTTATGAGCACCGGGGAGCTGTTTTTT,.,TRBJ2-2,TRBV6-5,.
CASSDRASGNTDTQYF,TGTGCCAGCAGTGATAGGGCTAGCGGGAATACAGATACGCAGTATTTT,.,TRBJ2-3,TRBV6-1,TRBD2
CASSGETGGPYEQYF,TGTGCCAGCAGCGGCGAGACAGGTGGCCCCTACGAGCAGTACTTC,.,TRBJ2-7,TRBV5-4,.
CASSSMDSRQETQYF,TGCGCCAGCAGCTCGATGGACAGTCGGCAAGAGACCCAGTACTTC,.,TRBJ2-5,TRBV5-1,.
CASSPSDRGPAGELFF,TGCGCCAGCAGCCCATCGGACAGGGGGCCTGCCGGGGAGCTGTTTTTT,once,TRBJ2-2,TRBV5-1,TRBD1
CASSPRLSSFTDTQYF,TGTGCCAGCAGCCCCAGACTTAGCTCCTTCACAGATACGCAGTATTTT,.,TRBJ2-3,TRBV9,.
CASSHAANYGYTF,TGCGCCAGCAGCCATGCGGCAAACTATGGCTACACCTTC,.,TRBJ1-2,TRBV4-1,.
CASSYRQGSTGELFF,TGTGCCAGCAGCTATCGACAGGGGAGCACCGGGGAGCTGTTTTTT,.,TRBJ2-2,TRBV5-4,TRBD1
CAISRTATNEKLFF,TGTGCCATCAGCAGGACAGCAACTAATGAAAAACTGTTTTTT,.,TRBJ1-4,TRBV10-3,.
CASSSDRESEQYF,TGTGCCAGCAGCTCGGACAGGGAGAGCGAGCAGTACTTC,once,TRBJ2-7,TRBV7-3,TRBD1
CASSFQGGQLGSYEQYF,TGTGCCAGCAGCTTTCAAGGGGGCCAACTAGGGAGCTACGAGCAGTACTTC,.,TRBJ2-7,TRBV7-3,TRBD1
CASSQDGGQGMVYGYTF,TGCGCCAGCAGCCAAGACGGGGGACAGGGGATGGTCTATGGCTACACCTTC,.,TRBJ1-2,TRBV4-1,TRBD1
CASHGGPREAFF,TGCGCCAGCCACGGGGGGCCGCGTGAAGCTTTCTTT,.,TRBJ1-1,TRBV4-3,.
CASSLARTGVHEQYF,TGTGCCAGCAGCTTAGCCCGGACAGGGGTCCACGAGCAGTACTTC,.,TRBJ2-7,TRBV7-2,TRBD1
CANKRESTYNEQFF,TGTGCCAACAAGCGGGAGAGCACCTACAATGAGCAGTTCTTC,.,TRBJ2-1,TRBV6-1,TRBD2
CASSSTNTDTQYF,TGTGCCAGCAGTTCCACAAACACAGATACGCAGTATTTT,.,TRBJ2-3,TRBV27,.
CASSFGENEQFF,TGTGCCAGCAGTTTTGGAGAGAATGAGCAGTTCTTC,once,TRBJ2-1,TRBV28,.
CASSPGQGGNTEAFF,TGTGCCAGCTCACCCGGACAGGGGGGGAACACTGAAGCTTTCTTT,.,TRBJ1-1,TRBV18,TRBD1
CASSTGQGTNYGYTF,TGTGCCAGCAGTACGGGACAGGGTACCAACTATGGCTACACCTTC,.,TRBJ1-2,TRBV6-6,TRBD1
CASSSNRGLGGYTF,TGTGCCAGCAGCTCGAACAGGGGGCTTGGTGGCTACACCTTC,.,TRBJ1-2,TRBV5-4,TRBD1
CASSSDRGANTEAFF,TGTGCCAGCAGCTCGGACAGGGGAGCGAACACTGAAGCTTTCTTT,.,TRBJ1-1,TRBV5-4,TRBD1
CASSFQGSDQPQHF,TGTGCCAGCAGCTTTCAGGGATCCGATCAGCCCCAGCATTTT,.,TRBJ1-5,TRBV7-9,.
CASSRTGLSSTDTQYF,TGTGCCAGCAGCCGAACAGGGTTATCTAGCACAGATACGCAGTATTTT,.,TRBJ2-3,TRBV14,.
CASSGSGFNEKLFF,TGTGCCAGCAGTGGGTCAGGGTTTAATGAAAAACTGTTTTTT,.,TRBJ1-4,TRBV2,.
CASSIQGAGTTGELFF,TGCGCCAGCAGCATACAGGGGGCAGGAACCACCGGGGAGCTGTTTTTT,.,TRBJ2-2,TRBV5-1,TRBD1
CASSDRGNTEAFF,TGTGCCAGCAGTGACAGGGGGAACACTGAAGCTTTCTTT,.,TRBJ1-1,TRBV19,TRBD1
CASSYSGRGIYNEQFF,TGTGCCAGCAGTTACTCGGGTAGGGGGATTTACAATGAGCAGTTCTTC,once,TRBJ2-1,TRBV6-5,.
CASSPGTGAGANVLTF,TGTGCCAGCTCACCAGGTACAGGGGCTGGGGCCAACGTCCTGACTTTC,.,TRBJ2-6,TRBV18,TRBD1
CASSESGRLNTEAFF,TGTGCCAGCAGTGAGTCAGGTCGGTTGAACACTGAAGCTTTCTTT,.,TRBJ1-1,TRBV2,.
CASSLWTGGDTQYF,TGTGCCAGCAGCTTATGGACAGGGGGGGATACGCAGTATTTT,.,TRBJ2-3,TRBV13,TRBD1
CASSVAGREAGEPTF,TGTGCCAGCAGCGTAGCTGGGAGGGAAGCGGGGGAGCCGACTTTT,.,TRBJ2-3,TRBV9,TRBD2
CASSSTEIPGTGELFF,TGTGCCAGCAGCTCCACGGAGATCCCCGGGACCGGGGAGCTGTTTTTT,.,TRBJ2-2,TRBV7-8,.
CASSLDWGVDQPQHF,TGTGCCAGCAGCTTAGATTGGGGGGTTGATCAGCCCCAGCATTTT,.,TRBJ1-5,TRBV7-2,.
CASSQAFLGTGFTSYNEQFF,TGTGCCAGCAGCCAAGCGTTCCTCGGGACAGGGTTTACCTCCTACAATGAGCAGTTCTTC,few,TRBJ2-1,TRBV14,TRBD1
CASSLGQGYDEQYF,TGTGCCAGCAGCTTGGGACAGGGTTATGATGAGCAGTACTTC,few,TRBJ2-7,TRBV7-6,TRBD1
CASSSPTGTSSYNEQFF,TGTGCCAGCAGCTCGCCGACCGGGACTAGCAGCTACAATGAGCAGTTCTTC,.,TRBJ2-1,TRBV9,TRBD2
CASSRDSYYEQYF,TGTGCCAGCTCACGCGACTCATACTACGAGCAGTACTTC,few,TRBJ2-7,TRBV18,.
CATGTPPSEQFF,TGTGCCACCGGGACTCCCCCCAGTGAGCAGTTCTTC,.,TRBJ2-1,TRBV6-1,.
CASSFRGGTGELFF,TGCGCCAGCAGCTTCCGGGGAGGCACCGGGGAGCTGTTTTTT,.,TRBJ2-2,TRBV5-1,.